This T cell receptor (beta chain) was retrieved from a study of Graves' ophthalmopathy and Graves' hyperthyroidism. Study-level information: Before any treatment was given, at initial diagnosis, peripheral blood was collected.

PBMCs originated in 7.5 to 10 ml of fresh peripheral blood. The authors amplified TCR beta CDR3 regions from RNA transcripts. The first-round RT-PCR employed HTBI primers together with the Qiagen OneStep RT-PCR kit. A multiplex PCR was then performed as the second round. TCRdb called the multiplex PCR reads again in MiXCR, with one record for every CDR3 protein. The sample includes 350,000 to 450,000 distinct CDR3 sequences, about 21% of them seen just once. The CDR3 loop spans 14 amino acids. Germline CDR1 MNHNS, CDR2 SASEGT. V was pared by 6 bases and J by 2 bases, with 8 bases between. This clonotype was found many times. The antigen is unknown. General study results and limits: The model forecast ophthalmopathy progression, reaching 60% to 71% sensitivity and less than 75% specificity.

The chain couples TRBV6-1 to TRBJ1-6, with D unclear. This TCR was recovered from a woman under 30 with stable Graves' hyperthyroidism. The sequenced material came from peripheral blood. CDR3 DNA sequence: TGTGCCAGCAGCCCAGGACCCTATAATTCACCCCTCCACTTT. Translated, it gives CASSPGPYNSPLHF.